This TCR beta chain was recorded in a study of blood T cell repertoires in COVID-19. Study context: PBMCs, B-cell-depleted T cells, or T cells provided the cDNA or gDNA that made up the material.

Germline CDR1 and CDR2: SGHNT and YYREEE (reference sequence). V was pared by 3 bases and J by 10 bases, with 8 bases of the junction left unmatched. This CDR3 spans 15 amino acids. TCRdb keeps only in-frame clones here, not all; method: immunoSEQ multiplex PCR. The repertoire consists of 310,000 or so clones, with roughly 87% occurring once and the leading ten covering approximately 9.3%. Sample: peripheral blood. The J gene is TRBJ1-6, the V gene TRBV5-4, with 9 bases matching TRBD1. The TCR sequence derives from a man aged 25 to 40 with COVID-19, enrolled during active disease. In nucleotides, the CDR3 is TGTGCCAGCAGCTCCAAACAGGGGGCAGGATCACCCCTCCACTTT. Encoded protein: CASSSKQGAGSPLHF. The full variable domain, rest sourced from reference TRBV5-4 and TRBJ1-6, is ETGVTQSPTHLIKTRGQQVTLRCSSQSGHNTVSWYQQALGQGPQFIFQYYREEENGRGNFPPRFSGLQFPNYSSELNVNALELDDSALYLCASSSKQGAGSPLHFGNGTRLTVT.